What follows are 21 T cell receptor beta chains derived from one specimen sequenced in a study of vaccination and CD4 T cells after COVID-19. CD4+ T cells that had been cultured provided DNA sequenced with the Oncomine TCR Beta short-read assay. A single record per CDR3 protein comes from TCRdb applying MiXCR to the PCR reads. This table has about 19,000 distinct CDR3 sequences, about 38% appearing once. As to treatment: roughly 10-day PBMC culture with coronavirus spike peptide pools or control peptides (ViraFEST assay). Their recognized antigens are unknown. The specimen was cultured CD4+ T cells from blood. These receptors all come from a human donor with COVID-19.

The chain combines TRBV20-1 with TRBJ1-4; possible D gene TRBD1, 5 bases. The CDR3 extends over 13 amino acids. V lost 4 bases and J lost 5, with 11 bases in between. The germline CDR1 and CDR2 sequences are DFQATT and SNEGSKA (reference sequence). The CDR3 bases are TGCAGTGCTACCGGGACGGGAAATGAAAAACTGTTTTTT. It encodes CSATGTGNEKLFF.

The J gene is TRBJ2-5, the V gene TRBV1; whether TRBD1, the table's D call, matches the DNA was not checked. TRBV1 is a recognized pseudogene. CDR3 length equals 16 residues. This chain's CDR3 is CTSSHTRNALAETQYF. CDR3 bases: TGCACCAGCAGCCACACCCGGAACGCATTGGCAGAGACCCAGTACTTC.

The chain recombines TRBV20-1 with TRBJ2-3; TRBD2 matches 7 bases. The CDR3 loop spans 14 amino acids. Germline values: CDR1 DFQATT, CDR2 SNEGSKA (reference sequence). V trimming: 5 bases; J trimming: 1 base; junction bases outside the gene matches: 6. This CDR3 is CSASLAGGTDTQYF. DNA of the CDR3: TGCAGTGCTTCTCTGGCGGGGGGCACAGATACGCAGTATTTT.

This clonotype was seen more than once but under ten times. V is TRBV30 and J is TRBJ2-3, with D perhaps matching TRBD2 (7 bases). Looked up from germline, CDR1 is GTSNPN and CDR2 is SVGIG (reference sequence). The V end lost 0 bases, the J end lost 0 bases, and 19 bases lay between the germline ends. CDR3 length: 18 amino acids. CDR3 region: CAWSVQKGGVASTDTQYF. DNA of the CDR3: TGTGCCTGGAGTGTACAGAAAGGGGGGGTTGCTAGCACAGATACGCAGTATTTT.

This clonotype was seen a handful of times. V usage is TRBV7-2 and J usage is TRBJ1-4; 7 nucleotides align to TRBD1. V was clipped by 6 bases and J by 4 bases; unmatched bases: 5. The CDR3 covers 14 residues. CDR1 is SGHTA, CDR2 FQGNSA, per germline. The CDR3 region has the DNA TGTGCCAGCAGTCCGACAGGGCGTAATGAAAAACTGTTTTTT. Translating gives CASSPTGRNEKLFF. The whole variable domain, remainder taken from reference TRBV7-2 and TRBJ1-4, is GAGVSQSPSNKVTEKGKDVELRCDPISGHTALYWYRQSLGQGLEFLIYFQGNSAPDKSGLPSDRFSAERTGGSVSTLTIQRTQQEDSAVYLCASSPTGRNEKLFFGSGTQLSVL.

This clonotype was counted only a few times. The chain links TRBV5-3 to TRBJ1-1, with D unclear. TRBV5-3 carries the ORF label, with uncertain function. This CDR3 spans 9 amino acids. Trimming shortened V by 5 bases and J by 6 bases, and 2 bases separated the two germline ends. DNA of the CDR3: TGTGCCAGAAGTTCTGAAGCTTTCTTT. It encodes CARSSEAFF.

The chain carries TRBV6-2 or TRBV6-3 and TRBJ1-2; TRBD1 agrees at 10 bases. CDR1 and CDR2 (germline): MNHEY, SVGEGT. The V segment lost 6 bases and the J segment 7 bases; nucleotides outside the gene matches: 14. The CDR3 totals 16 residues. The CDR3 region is CASSPAPGTGATGYTF. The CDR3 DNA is TGTGCCAGCAGCCCCGCCCCCGGGACAGGGGCGACTGGCTACACCTTC.

CDR3 sequence reads: CATSEGGTTGELFF. The CDR3 nucleotides are TGTGCCACCAGTGAAGGGGGGACCACCGGGGAGCTGTTTTTT. The V call is TRBV24-1, the J call TRBJ2-2, with D possibly called TRBD1 or TRBD2 (6 bases each). The CDR3 spans 14 residues. Germline V gene lookup returns CDR1 KGHDR and CDR2 SFDVKD. V lost 4 bases and J lost 4, with 9 bases in between.

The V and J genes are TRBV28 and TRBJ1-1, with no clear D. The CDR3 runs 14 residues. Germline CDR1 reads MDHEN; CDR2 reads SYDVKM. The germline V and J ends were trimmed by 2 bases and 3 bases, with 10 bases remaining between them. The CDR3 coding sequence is TGTGCCAGCAGTTTACTCAGACGGGACACTGAAGCTTTCTTT. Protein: CASSLLRRDTEAFF.

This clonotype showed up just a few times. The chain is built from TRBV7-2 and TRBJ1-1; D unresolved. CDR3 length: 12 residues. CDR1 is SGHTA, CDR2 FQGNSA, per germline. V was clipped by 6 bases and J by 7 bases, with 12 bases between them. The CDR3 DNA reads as TGTGCCAGCAGTCCGGAGAAGGGTGAAGCTTTCTTT. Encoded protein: CASSPEKGEAFF.

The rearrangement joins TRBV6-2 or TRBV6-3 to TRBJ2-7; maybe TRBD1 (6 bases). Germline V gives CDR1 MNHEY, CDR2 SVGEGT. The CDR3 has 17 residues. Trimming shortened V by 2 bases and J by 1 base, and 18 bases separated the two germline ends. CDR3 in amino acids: CASSYMVTTGYSYEQYF. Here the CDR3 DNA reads TGTGCCAGCAGTTACATGGTGACGACAGGCTATTCCTACGAGCAGTACTTC.

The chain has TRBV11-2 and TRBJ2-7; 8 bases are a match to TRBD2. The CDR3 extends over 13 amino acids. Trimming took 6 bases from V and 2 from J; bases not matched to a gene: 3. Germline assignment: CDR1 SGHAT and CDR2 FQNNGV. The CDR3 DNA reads TGTGCCAGCAGTCCGGGGGGGACCTACGAGCAGTACTTC. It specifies CASSPGGTYEQYF.

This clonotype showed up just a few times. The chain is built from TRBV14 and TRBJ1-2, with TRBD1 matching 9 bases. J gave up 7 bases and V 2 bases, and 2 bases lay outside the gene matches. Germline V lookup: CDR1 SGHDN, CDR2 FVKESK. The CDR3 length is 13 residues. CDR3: CASSQIQGAGYTF. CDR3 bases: TGTGCCAGCAGCCAAATACAGGGGGCTGGCTACACCTTC.

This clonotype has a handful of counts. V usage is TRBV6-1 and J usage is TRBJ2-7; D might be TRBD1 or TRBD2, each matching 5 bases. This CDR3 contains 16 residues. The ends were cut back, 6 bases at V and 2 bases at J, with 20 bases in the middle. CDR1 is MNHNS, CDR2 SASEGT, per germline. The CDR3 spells CASSVDGASTTYEQYF. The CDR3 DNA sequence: TGTGCCAGCAGCGTTGACGGGGCCAGCACCACCTACGAGCAGTACTTC.

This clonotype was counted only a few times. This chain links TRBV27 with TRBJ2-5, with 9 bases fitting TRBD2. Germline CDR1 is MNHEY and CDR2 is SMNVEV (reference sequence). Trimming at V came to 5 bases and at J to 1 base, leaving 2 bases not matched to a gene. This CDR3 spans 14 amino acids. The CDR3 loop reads CASSIAGVQETQYF. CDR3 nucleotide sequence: TGTGCCAGCAGTATAGCGGGGGTCCAAGAGACCCAGTACTTC.

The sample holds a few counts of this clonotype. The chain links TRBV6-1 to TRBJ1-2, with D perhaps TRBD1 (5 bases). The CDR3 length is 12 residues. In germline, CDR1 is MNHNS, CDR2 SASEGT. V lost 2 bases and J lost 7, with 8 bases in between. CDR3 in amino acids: CASSESGAGYTF. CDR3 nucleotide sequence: TGTGCCAGCAGTGAATCTGGGGCTGGCTACACCTTC.

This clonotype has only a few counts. In DNA form, the CDR3 reads TGTGCCAGCAAGGGTAGCGGGAAATACAATGAGCAGTTCTTC. Translation gives CASKGSGKYNEQFF. The chain is built from TRBV6-2 or TRBV6-3 and TRBJ2-1; 8 bases fit TRBD2. The CDR3 contains 14 residues. Trimming took 7 bases from V and 4 from J; bases not matched to a gene: 6. From germline, CDR1 is MNHEY and CDR2 SVGEGT.

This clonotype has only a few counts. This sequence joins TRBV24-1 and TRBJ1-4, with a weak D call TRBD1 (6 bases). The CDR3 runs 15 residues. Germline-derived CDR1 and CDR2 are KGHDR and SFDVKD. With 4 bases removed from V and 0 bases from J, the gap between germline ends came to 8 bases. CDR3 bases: TGTGCCACCAGTGACCCAGGGGCAACTAATGAAAAACTGTTTTTT. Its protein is CATSDPGATNEKLFF.

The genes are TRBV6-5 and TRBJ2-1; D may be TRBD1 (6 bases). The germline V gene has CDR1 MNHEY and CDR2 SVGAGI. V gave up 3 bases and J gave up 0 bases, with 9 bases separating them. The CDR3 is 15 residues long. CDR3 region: CASSYGGLSYNEQFF. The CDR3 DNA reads TGTGCCAGCAGTTATGGGGGCCTCTCCTACAATGAGCAGTTCTTC.

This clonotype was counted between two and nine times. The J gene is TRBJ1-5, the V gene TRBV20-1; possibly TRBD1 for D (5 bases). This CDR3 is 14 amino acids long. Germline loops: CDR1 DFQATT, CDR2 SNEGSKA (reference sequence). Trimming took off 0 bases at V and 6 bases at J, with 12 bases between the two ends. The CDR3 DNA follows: TGCAGTGCTAGAGATCGGCAGGGAGGTCAGCCCCAGCATTTT. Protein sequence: CSARDRQGGQPQHF.

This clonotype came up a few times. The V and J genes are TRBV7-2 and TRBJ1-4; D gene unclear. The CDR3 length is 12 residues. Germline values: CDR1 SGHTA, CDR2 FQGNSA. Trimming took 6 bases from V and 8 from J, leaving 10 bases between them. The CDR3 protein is CASRRLGEKLFF. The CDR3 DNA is TGTGCCAGCAGACGTCTGGGCGAAAAACTGTTTTTT.